The clone carrying this T cell receptor (beta chain) has a handful of counts. The antigen is not known. The data belong to a study of neoadjuvant anti-PD-1 for oral cavity cancer. Study as a whole: Nivolumab at 3 mg/kg was mostly given biweekly, three to four doses, pre-surgery.

The assay was immunoSEQ multiplex PCR, and TCRdb's table has in-frame clones only and misses some. The table lists some 15,000 clones, roughly two thirds of them singletons. Patients were newly diagnosed with stage II-IVA oral cavity squamous cell carcinoma without prior systemic or radiation treatment. Per the germline V gene, CDR1 is SGHDT and CDR2 is YYEEEE. The CDR3 extends over 14 amino acids. Trimming left V 3 bases short and J 6 bases short, with 15 bases between. Study results and caveats: Higher pretreatment blood Treg/Th17 ratios correlated with higher pretreatment blood and lower post-treatment tumor TCRbeta clonality. Only three patients per response group were TCR-analyzed; validation needed.

The chain carries TRBV5-6 and TRBJ1-2, with D perhaps matching TRBD1 (6 bases). The receptor was isolated from a person aged 40 to 85 with oral cavity squamous cell carcinoma. This material consisted of PBMCs, taken before nivolumab (anti-PD-1) treatment. The CDR3 reads CASSWGSGVNGYTF. The CDR3 DNA sequence: TGTGCCAGCAGCTGGGGTTCAGGGGTGAATGGCTACACCTTC.